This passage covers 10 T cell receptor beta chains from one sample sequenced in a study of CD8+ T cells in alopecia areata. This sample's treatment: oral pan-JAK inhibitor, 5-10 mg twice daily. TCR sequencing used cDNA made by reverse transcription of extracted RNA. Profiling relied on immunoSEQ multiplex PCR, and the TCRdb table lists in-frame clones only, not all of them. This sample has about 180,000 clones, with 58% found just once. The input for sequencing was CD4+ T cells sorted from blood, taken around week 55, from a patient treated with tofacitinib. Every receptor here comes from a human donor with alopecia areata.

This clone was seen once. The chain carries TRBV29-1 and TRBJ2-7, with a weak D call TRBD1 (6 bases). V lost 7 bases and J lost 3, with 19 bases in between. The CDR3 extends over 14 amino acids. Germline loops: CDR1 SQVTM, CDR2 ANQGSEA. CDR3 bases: TGCAGCGCCCGCCCAAGTCAGGGGAGCTACGAGCAGTACTTC. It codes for CSARPSQGSYEQYF.

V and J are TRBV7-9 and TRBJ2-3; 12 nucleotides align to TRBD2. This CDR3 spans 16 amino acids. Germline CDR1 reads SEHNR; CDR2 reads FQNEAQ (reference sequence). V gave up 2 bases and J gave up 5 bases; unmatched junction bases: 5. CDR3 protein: CASSLQLAGGRDTQYF. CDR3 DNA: TGTGCCAGCAGCTTACAACTAGCGGGGGGCCGAGATACGCAGTATTTT.

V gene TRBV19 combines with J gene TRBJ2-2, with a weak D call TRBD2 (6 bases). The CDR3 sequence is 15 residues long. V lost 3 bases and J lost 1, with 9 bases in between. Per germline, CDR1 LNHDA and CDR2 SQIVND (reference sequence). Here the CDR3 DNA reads TGTGCCAGTAGTATGGGAGGAAAGAACACCGGGGAGCTGTTTTTT. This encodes CASSMGGKNTGELFF. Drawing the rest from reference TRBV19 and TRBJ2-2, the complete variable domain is DGGITQSPKYLFRKEGQNVTLSCEQNLNHDAMYWYRQDPGQGLRLIYYSQIVNDFQKGDIAEGYSVSREKKESFPLTVTSAQKNPTAFYLCASSMGGKNTGELFFGEGSRLTVL.

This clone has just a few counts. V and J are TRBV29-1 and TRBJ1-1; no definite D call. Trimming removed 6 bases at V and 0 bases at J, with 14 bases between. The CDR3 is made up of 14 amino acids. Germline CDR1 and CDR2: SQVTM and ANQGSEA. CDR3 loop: CSVASRFMNTEAFF. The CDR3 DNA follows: TGCAGCGTAGCCAGCCGTTTCATGAACACTGAAGCTTTCTTT. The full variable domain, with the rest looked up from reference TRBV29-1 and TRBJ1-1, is SAVISQKPSRDICQRGTSLTIQCQVDSQVTMMFWYRQQPGQSLTLIATANQGSEATYESGFVIDKFPISRPNLTFSTLTVSNMSPEDSSIYLCSVASRFMNTEAFFGQGTRLTVV.

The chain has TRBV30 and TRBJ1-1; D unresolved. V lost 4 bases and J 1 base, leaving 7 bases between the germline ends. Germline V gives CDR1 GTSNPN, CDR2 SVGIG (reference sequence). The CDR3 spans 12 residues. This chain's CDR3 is CAWIMKNTEAFF. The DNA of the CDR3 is TGTGCCTGGATCATGAAGAACACTGAAGCTTTCTTT.

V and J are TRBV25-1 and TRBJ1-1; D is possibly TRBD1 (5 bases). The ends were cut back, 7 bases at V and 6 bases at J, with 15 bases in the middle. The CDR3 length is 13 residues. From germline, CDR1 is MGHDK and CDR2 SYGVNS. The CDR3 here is CASKGPVSAEAFF. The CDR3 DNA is TGTGCCAGCAAGGGGCCAGTGAGCGCTGAAGCTTTCTTT.

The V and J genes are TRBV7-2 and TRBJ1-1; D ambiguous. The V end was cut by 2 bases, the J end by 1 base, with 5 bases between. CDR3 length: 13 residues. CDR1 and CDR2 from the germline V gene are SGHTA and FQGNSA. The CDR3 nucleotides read TGTGCCAGCAGCTTAAAAGCGAACACTGAAGCTTTCTTT. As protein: CASSLKANTEAFF.

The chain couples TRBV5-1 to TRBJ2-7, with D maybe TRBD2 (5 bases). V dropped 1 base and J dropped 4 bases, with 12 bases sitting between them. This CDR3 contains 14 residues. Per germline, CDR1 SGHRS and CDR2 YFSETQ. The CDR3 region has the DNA TGCGCCAGCAGCTTGCAGGACTCGAGATACGAGCAGTACTTC. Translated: CASSLQDSRYEQYF. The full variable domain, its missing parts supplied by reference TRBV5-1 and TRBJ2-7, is KAGVTQTPRYLIKTRGQQVTLSCSPISGHRSVSWYQQTPGQGLQFLFEYFSETQRNKGNFPGRFSGRQFSNSRSEMNVSTLELGDSALYLCASSLQDSRYEQYFGPGTRLTVT.

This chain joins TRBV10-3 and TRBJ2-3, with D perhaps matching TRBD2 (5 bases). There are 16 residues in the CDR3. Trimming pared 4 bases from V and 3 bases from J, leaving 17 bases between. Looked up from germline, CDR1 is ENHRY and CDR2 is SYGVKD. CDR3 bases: TGTGCCATCAGTGGGGAGAGACATCCACTAACAGATACGCAGTATTTT. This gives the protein CAISGERHPLTDTQYF.

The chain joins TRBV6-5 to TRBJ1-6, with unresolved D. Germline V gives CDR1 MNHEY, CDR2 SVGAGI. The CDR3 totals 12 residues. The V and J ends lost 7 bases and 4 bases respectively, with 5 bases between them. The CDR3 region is CASNDYNSPLHF. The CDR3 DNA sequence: TGTGCCAGCAACGATTATAATTCACCCCTCCACTTT.